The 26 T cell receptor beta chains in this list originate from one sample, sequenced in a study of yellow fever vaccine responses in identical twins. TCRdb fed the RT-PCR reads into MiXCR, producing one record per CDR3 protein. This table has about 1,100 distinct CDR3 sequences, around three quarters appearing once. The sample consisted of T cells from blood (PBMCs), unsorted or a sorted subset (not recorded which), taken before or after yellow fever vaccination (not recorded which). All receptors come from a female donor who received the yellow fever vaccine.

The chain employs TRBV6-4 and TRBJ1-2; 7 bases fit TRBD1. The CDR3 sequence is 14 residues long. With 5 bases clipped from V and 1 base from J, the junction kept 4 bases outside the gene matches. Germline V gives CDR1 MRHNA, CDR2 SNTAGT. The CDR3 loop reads CASSRDRSNYGYTF. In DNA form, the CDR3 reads TGTGCCAGCAGTCGGGACAGAAGTAACTATGGCTACACCTTC.

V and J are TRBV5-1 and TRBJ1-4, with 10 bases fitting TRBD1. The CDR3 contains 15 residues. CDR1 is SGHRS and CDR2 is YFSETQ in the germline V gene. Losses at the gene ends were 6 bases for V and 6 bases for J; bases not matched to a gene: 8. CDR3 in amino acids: CASTRFGTGDEKLFF. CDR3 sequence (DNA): TGCGCCAGCACCCGATTCGGGACAGGGGATGAAAAACTGTTTTTT.

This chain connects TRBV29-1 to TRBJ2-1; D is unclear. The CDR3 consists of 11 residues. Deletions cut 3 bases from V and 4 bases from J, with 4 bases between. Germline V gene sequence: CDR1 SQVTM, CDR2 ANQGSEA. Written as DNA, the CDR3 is TGCAGCGTTGAGGGATACAATGAGCAGTTCTTC. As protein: CSVEGYNEQFF.

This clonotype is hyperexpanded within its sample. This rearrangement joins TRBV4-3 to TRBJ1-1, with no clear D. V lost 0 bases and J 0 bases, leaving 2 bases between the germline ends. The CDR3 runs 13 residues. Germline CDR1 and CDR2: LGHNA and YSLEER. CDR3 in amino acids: CASSQELNTEAFF. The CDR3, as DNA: TGCGCCAGCAGCCAAGAATTGAACACTGAAGCTTTCTTT.

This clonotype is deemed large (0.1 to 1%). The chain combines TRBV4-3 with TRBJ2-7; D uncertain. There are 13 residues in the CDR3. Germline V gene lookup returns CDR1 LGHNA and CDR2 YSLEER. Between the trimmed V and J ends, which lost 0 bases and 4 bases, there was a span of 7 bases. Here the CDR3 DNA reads TGCGCCAGCAGCCAAGAGGCGGAGTACGAGCAGTACTTC. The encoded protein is CASSQEAEYEQYF.

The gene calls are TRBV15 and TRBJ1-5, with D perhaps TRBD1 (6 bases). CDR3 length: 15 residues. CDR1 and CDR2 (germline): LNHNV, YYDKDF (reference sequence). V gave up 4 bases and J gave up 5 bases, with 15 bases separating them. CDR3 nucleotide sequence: TGTGCCACCAGCACCCAGGGGTTTAAGGATCAGCCCCAGCATTTT. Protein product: CATSTQGFKDQPQHF.

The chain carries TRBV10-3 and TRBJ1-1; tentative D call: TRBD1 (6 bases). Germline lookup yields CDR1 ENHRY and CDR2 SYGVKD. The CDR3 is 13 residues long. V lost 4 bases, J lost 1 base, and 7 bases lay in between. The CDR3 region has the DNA TGTGCCATCAGTGCAGGGGAGAACACTGAAGCTTTCTTT. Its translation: CAISAGENTEAFF.

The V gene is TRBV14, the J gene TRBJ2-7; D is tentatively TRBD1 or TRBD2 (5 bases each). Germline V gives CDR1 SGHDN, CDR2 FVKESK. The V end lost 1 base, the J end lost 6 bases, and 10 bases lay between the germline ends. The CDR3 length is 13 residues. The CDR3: CASSQGGASEQYF. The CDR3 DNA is TGTGCCAGCAGCCAAGGAGGGGCGAGCGAGCAGTACTTC.

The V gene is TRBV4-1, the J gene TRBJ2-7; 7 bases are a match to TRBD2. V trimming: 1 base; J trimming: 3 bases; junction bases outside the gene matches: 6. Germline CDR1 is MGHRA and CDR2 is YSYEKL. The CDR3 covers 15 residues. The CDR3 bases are TGCGCCAGCAGCCAAGGAACGGGAGGCAGCTACGAGCAGTACTTC. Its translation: CASSQGTGGSYEQYF.

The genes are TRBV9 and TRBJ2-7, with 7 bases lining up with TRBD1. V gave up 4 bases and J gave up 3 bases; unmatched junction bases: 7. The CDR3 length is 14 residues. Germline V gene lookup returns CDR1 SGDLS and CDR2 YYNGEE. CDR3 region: CASSPMDRNYEQYF. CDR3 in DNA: TGTGCCAGCAGCCCCATGGACAGGAACTACGAGCAGTACTTC.

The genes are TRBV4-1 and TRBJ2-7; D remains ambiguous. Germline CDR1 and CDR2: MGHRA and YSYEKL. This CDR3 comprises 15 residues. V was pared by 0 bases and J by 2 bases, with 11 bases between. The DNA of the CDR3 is TGCGCCAGCAGCCAAGAGAGTCGGGTGCCCTACGAGCAGTACTTC. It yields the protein CASSQESRVPYEQYF.

In nucleotides, the CDR3 is TGTGCCACCAGCAGAGTAGGACAGGTTGGCTCTGGAAACACCATATATTTT. Its translation: CATSRVGQVGSGNTIYF. The chain combines TRBV15 with TRBJ1-3, with TRBD1 matching over 7 bases. This CDR3 has 17 residues. Germline CDR1 reads LNHNV; CDR2 reads YYDKDF (reference sequence). With 1 base clipped from V and 0 bases from J, the junction kept 6 bases outside the gene matches. Drawing the rest from reference TRBV15 and TRBJ1-3, the complete variable domain is DAMVIQNPRYQVTQFGKPVTLSCSQTLNHNVMYWYQQKSSQAPKLLFHYYDKDFNNEADTPDNFQSRRPNTSFCFLDIRSPGLGDTAMYLCATSRVGQVGSGNTIYFGEGSWLTVV.

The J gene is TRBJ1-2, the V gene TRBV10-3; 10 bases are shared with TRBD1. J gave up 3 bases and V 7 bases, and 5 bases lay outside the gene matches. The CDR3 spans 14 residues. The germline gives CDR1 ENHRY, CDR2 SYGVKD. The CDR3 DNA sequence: TGTGCCATCACCAAGACAGGGGGCGACTATGGCTACACCTTC. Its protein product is CAITKTGGDYGYTF.

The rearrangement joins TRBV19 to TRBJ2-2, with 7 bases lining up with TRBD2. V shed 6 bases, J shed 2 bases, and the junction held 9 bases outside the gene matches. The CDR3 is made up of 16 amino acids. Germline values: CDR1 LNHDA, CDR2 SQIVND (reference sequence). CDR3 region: CASSILPGLNTGELFF. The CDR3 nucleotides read TGTGCCAGTAGCATCCTTCCGGGACTAAACACCGGGGAGCTGTTTTTT.

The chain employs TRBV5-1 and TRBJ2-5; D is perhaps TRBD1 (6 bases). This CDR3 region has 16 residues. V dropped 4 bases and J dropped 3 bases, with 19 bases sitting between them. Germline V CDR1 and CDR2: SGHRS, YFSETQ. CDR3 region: CASSQNLGQGKETQYF. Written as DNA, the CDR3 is TGCGCCAGCAGCCAGAACCTCGGGCAGGGGAAAGAGACCCAGTACTTC.

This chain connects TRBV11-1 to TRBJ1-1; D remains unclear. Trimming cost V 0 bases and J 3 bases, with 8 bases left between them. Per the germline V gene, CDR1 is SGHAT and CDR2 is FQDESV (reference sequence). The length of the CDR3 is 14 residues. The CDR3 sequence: CASSLAATYTEAFF. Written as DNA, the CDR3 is TGTGCCAGCAGCTTAGCGGCCACTTACACTGAAGCTTTCTTT.

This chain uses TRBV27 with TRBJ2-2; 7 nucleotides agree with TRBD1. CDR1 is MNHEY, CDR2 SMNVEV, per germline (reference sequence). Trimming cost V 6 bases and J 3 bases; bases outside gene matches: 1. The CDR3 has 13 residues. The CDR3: CASRTGDTGELFF. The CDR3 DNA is TGTGCCAGCAGAACAGGGGACACCGGGGAGCTGTTTTTT.

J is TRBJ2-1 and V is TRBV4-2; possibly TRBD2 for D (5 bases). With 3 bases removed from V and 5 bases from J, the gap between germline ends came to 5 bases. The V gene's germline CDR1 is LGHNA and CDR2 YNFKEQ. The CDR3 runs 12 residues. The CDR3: CASSQRDNEQFF. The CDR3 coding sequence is TGTGCCAGCAGCCAGAGGGACAATGAGCAGTTCTTC.

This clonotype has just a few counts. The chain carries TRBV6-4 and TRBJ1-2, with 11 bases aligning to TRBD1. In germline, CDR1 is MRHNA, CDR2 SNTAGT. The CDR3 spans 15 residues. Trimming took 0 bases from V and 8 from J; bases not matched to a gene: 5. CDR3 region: CASSDSGQGVGGYTF. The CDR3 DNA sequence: TGTGCCAGCAGTGACTCGGGACAGGGGGTAGGCGGCTACACCTTC.

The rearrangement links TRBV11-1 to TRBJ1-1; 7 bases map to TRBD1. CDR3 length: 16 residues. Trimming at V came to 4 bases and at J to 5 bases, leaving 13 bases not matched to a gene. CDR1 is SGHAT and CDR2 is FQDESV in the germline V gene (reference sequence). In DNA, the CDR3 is TGTGCCAGCAGCTCCGGACAGGCAGACCGGGGGACTGAAGCTTTCTTT. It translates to CASSSGQADRGTEAFF.

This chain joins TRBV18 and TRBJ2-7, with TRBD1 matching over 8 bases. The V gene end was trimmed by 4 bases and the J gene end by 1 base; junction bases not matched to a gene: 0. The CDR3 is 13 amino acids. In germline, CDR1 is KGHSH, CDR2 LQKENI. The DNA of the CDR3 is TGTGCCAGCTCACGACAGGGGTCCTACGAGCAGTACGTC. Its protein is CASSRQGSYEQYV.

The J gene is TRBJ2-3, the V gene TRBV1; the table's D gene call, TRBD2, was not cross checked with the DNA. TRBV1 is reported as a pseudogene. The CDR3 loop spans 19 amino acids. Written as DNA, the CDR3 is TGCACCAGCAGCCCTCGAGGGTCTAGCGGGAGTCCAGACACAGATACGCAGTATTTT. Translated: CTSSPRGSSGSPDTDTQYF.

The CDR3: CAISDKGPIGGQPQHF. The CDR3 nucleotides read TGTGCCATCAGTGACAAGGGCCCGATCGGTGGACAGCCCCAGCATTTT. The V and J genes are TRBV10-3 and TRBJ1-5; no clear D. Germline loops: CDR1 ENHRY, CDR2 SYGVKD. The CDR3 totals 16 residues. Trimming shortened V by 3 bases and J by 7 bases, and 19 bases separated the two germline ends.

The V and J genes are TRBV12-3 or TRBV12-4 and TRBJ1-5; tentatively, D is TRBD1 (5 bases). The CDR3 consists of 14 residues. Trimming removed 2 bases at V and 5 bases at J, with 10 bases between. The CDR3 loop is CASSLQGRDQPQHF. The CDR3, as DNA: TGTGCCAGCAGTTTACAGGGTAGGGATCAGCCCCAGCATTTT.

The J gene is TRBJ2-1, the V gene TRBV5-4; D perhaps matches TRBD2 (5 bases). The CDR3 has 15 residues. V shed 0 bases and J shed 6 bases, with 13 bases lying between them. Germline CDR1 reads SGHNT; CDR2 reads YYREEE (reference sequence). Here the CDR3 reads CASSLGTFRGNEQFF. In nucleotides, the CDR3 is TGTGCCAGCAGCTTGGGGACTTTCCGTGGCAATGAGCAGTTCTTC.

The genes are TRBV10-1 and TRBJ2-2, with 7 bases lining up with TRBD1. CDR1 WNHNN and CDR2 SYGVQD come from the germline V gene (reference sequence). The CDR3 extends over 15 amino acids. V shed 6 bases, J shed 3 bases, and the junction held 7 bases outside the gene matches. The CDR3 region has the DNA TGCGCCAGCAGAGCCGGGACAGCGGACACCGGGGAGCTGTTTTTT. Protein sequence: CASRAGTADTGELFF.